A single sample is the source of the 32 T cell receptor beta chains below, sequenced in a study of radiotherapy plus CTLA-4 blockade in lung cancer. Clones were read by immunoSEQ multiplex PCR, and TCRdb kept only the in-frame ones, dropping some. The data contain roughly 51,000 clones, roughly 90% of them singletons. The sample in question was peripheral blood, obtained from a patient treated with radiotherapy plus ipilimumab. The receptors were sampled from a human donor with non-small cell lung cancer that progressed on radiotherapy plus ipilimumab. Some clones in this sample may be carry-over from other donors' samples.

The chain uses TRBV5-1 and TRBJ2-5; 7 nucleotides agree with TRBD2. Germline CDR1 SGHRS, CDR2 YFSETQ. The CDR3 consists of 14 residues. J was trimmed by 1 base and V by 3 bases; bases with no gene match: 3. The CDR3 reads CASSSGLIQETQYF. In DNA, the CDR3 is TGCGCCAGCAGCTCGGGACTAATCCAAGAGACCCAGTACTTC.

This sequence joins TRBV19 and TRBJ2-1, with D possibly TRBD2 on 5 matching bases. The CDR3 runs to 15 residues. V was cut by 6 bases and J by 4 bases, with 16 bases left in between. Per the germline V gene, CDR1 is LNHDA and CDR2 is SQIVND (reference sequence). The CDR3 spells CASSNLANSYNEQFF. For the CDR3, the DNA is TGTGCCAGTAGCAACTTAGCGAATAGTTACAATGAGCAGTTCTTC. Complete variable domain (other parts from reference TRBV19 and TRBJ2-1): DGGITQSPKYLFRKEGQNVTLSCEQNLNHDAMYWYRQDPGQGLRLIYYSQIVNDFQKGDIAEGYSVSREKKESFPLTVTSAQKNPTAFYLCASSNLANSYNEQFFGPGTRLTVL.

The rearrangement uses TRBV29-1 and TRBJ2-3; the D is unclear. The CDR3 length is 13 residues. With 4 bases removed from V and 0 bases from J, the gap between germline ends came to 8 bases. In germline, CDR1 is SQVTM, CDR2 ANQGSEA. CDR3 coding DNA: TGCAGCGTTGTGATTAGTAGCACAGATACGCAGTATTTT. Translating it yields CSVVISSTDTQYF.

This chain's CDR3 is CASSLWSFERGHLSGNTIYF. The CDR3 DNA is TGTGCCAGCAGCTTATGGAGCTTTGAAAGGGGGCATCTCTCTGGAAACACCATATATTTT. The chain employs TRBV7-8 and TRBJ1-3, with TRBD1 identical over 7 bases. The junction had 16 bases not matched to a gene; V was cut back by 2 bases and J by 0 bases. The CDR3 is 20 residues long. Germline assignment: CDR1 SGHVS and CDR2 FQNEAQ.

The V gene is TRBV20-1, the J gene TRBJ2-1; TRBD2 agrees at 10 bases. Per the germline V gene, CDR1 is DFQATT and CDR2 is SNEGSKA (reference sequence). The CDR3 runs 10 residues. J was trimmed by 14 bases and V by 7 bases; bases with no gene match: 5. CDR3 DNA sequence: TGCAGTGTTCTAGCGGGGGTCAAGTTCTTC. Its protein is CSVLAGVKFF.

The rearrangement links TRBV5-6 to TRBJ1-1; no clear D gene. Germline V gives CDR1 SGHDT, CDR2 YYEEEE. V lost 0 bases and J lost 4, with 7 bases in between. The CDR3 loop spans 13 amino acids. CDR3 protein: CASSLDQITEAFF. The CDR3 DNA reads TGTGCCAGCAGCTTGGACCAGATCACTGAAGCTTTCTTT.

The CDR3 is CASSPGTGGNTIYF. The DNA for the CDR3 is TGTGCCAGCAGCCCTGGGACAGGCGGAAACACCATATATTTT. The chain joins TRBV5-4 to TRBJ1-3; 8 bases align to TRBD1. Looked up from germline, CDR1 is SGHNT and CDR2 is YYREEE (reference sequence). The CDR3 sequence is 14 residues long. V lost 4 bases to trimming and J lost 4 bases; unmatched junction nucleotides: 4.

This chain uses TRBV5-1 with TRBJ2-2; 11 bases line up with TRBD1. V trimming: 2 bases; J trimming: 4 bases; junction bases outside the gene matches: 4. From germline, CDR1 is SGHRS and CDR2 YFSETQ. This CDR3 is built from 16 residues. Here the CDR3 reads CASSFFGTGGTGELFF. The CDR3 bases are TGCGCCAGCAGCTTTTTCGGGACAGGGGGCACCGGGGAGCTGTTTTTT.

CDR3 region: CASSLRTSADQETQYF. In DNA, the CDR3 is TGTGCCAGCAGCTTGAGGACTAGCGCAGACCAAGAGACCCAGTACTTC. The J gene is TRBJ2-5, the V gene TRBV5-4; TRBD2 matches 9 bases. The J segment lost 0 bases and the V segment lost 1 base, leaving 4 bases of the junction unmatched. This CDR3 comprises 16 residues. The V gene's germline CDR1 is SGHNT and CDR2 YYREEE (reference sequence).

The CDR3 loop reads CASTGKREEAFF. The DNA for the CDR3 is TGTGCCAGCACCGGAAAGAGGGAAGAAGCTTTCTTT. This sequence joins TRBV25-1 and TRBJ1-1; D gene uncertain. CDR1 MGHDK and CDR2 SYGVNS come from the germline V gene. The CDR3 runs 12 residues. Trimming stripped 7 bases from V and 8 bases from J, with 14 bases between. The entire variable domain, with the rest obtained from reference TRBV25-1 and TRBJ1-1, is as follows: EADIYQTPRYLVIGTGKKITLECSQTMGHDKMYWYQQDPGMELHLIHYSYGVNSTEKGDLSSESTVSRIRTEHFPLTLESARPSHTSQYLCASTGKREEAFFGQGTRLTVV.

This sequence joins TRBV19 and TRBJ2-5, with 16 bases identical to TRBD2. CDR3 length equals 16 residues. Germline V gives CDR1 LNHDA, CDR2 SQIVND (reference sequence). V shed 3 bases and J 3 bases; nucleotides not matched to a gene: 1. This CDR3 reads CASSIGTSGGEETQYF. CDR3 DNA: TGTGCCAGTAGTATTGGGACTAGCGGGGGGGAAGAGACCCAGTACTTC. Combining the CDR3 with reference TRBV19 and TRBJ2-5 gives the whole variable domain DGGITQSPKYLFRKEGQNVTLSCEQNLNHDAMYWYRQDPGQGLRLIYYSQIVNDFQKGDIAEGYSVSREKKESFPLTVTSAQKNPTAFYLCASSIGTSGGEETQYFGPGTRLLVL.

The chain is built from TRBV7-9 and TRBJ1-4; 9 bases are a match to TRBD1. Germline-derived CDR1 and CDR2 are SEHNR and FQNEAQ (reference sequence). The CDR3 consists of 15 residues. The V and J ends lost 5 bases and 8 bases, in that order; junction bases with no gene match: 9. The CDR3 sequence is CASSEGQGEGEKLFF. The DNA of the CDR3 is TGTGCCAGCAGCGAGGGACAGGGCGAGGGCGAAAAACTGTTTTTT.

The chain has TRBV11-2 and TRBJ2-2; TRBD1 matches 7 bases. This CDR3 comprises 14 residues. CDR1 SGHAT and CDR2 FQNNGV come from the germline V gene. V shed 5 bases, J shed 4 bases, and the junction held 4 bases outside the gene matches. The CDR3 sequence is CASSPNRGTGELFF. The CDR3 DNA reads TGTGCCAGCAGCCCCAACAGGGGCACCGGGGAGCTGTTTTTT.

The CDR3 coding sequence is TGCGCCAGCAGTCAGGGGACAGGGAGGATACCCACAGATACGCAGTATTTT. It is translated as CASSQGTGRIPTDTQYF. The rearrangement uses TRBV23-1 and TRBJ2-3; TRBD1 matches at 9 bases. TRBV23-1 is noted as an ORF with a role that remains uncertain. This CDR3 contains 17 residues. The V gene end was trimmed by 3 bases and the J gene end by 2 bases; junction bases not matched to a gene: 9.

The V and J genes are TRBV4-3 and TRBJ2-7, with a possible D match to TRBD1 (5 bases). Trimming shortened V by 3 bases and J by 6 bases, and 12 bases separated the two germline ends. The CDR3 runs to 13 residues. CDR1 is LGHNA, CDR2 YSLEER, per germline. CDR3 coding DNA: TGCGCCAGCAGCCAGGATATGGGGCGCGAGCAGTACTTC. It specifies CASSQDMGREQYF.

This chain connects TRBV7-9 to TRBJ1-4, with D maybe TRBD1 (6 bases). With 5 bases removed from V and 0 bases from J, the gap between germline ends came to 10 bases. Per the germline V gene, CDR1 is SEHNR and CDR2 is FQNEAQ (reference sequence). The CDR3 is 15 residues long. In DNA, the CDR3 is TGTGCCAGCAGCCAGGACAGTACAACTAATGAAAAACTGTTTTTT. This gives the protein CASSQDSTTNEKLFF.

This clone was observed a handful of times. Other DNA sequences in the same sample also yield this CDR3. This rearrangement joins TRBV7-2 to TRBJ2-5; D ambiguous. Germline CDR1 SGHTA, CDR2 FQGNSA. Trimming took off 4 bases at V and 3 bases at J, with 6 bases between the two ends. CDR3 size: 12 residues. CDR3 loop: CASSYYKETQYF. CDR3 nucleotides: TGTGCCAGCAGCTATTATAAAGAGACCCAGTACTTC.

A word on this clone: The junction differs from germline at one of its ends, possibly a read error. This sequence joins TRBV4-3 and TRBJ2-7, with D perhaps matching TRBD2 (5 bases). Germline V gene data show CDR1 as LGHNA and CDR2 as YSLEER. The CDR3 is made up of 13 amino acids. Here the CDR3 reads CASSEDSGGEQYF. CDR3 in DNA: TGCGCCAGCAGCGAAGACTCCGGAGGCGAGCAGTACTTC.

As for this clone: A read error may account for a junction end that differs from germline. The J gene is TRBJ2-7, the V gene TRBV6-5; 10 bases are a match to TRBD2. In germline, CDR1 is MNHEY, CDR2 SVGAGI. The CDR3 length is 15 residues. Written as DNA, the CDR3 is TGTGCCAGCGGTTACAGCGGGAGGGGGACCTACGAGCAGTACTTC. Translation: CASGYSGRGTYEQYF.

The genes are TRBV6-4 and TRBJ1-2, with a weak D call TRBD1 (6 bases). CDR1 is MRHNA, CDR2 SNTAGT, per germline. The CDR3 is 15 amino acids. Trimming pared 1 base from V and 0 bases from J, leaving 9 bases between. Written as DNA, the CDR3 is TGTGCCAGCAGTGACTGGGACAATACTAACTATGGCTACACCTTC. This encodes CASSDWDNTNYGYTF.

The V gene is TRBV30, the J gene TRBJ2-3; D is unclear. The CDR3 contains 16 residues. V lost 5 bases and J 6 bases, leaving 24 bases between the germline ends. CDR1 is GTSNPN, CDR2 SVGIG, per germline (reference sequence). CDR3 protein: CAWRRQDRTFRDTQYF. The CDR3 nucleotides read TGTGCCTGGCGACGACAAGATCGAACTTTCAGGGATACGCAGTATTTT.

The chain joins TRBV5-1 to TRBJ1-1, with 7 positions matching TRBD1. Germline CDR1 reads SGHRS; CDR2 reads YFSETQ. The CDR3 has 15 amino acids. With V trimmed by 0 bases and J by 5 bases, 7 bases remained unmatched. The CDR3 protein is CASSLGRQGATEAFF. CDR3 in DNA: TGCGCCAGCAGCTTGGGTCGACAGGGAGCGACTGAAGCTTTCTTT. Filled out from reference TRBV5-1 and TRBJ1-1, the complete variable domain reads KAGVTQTPRYLIKTRGQQVTLSCSPISGHRSVSWYQQTPGQGLQFLFEYFSETQRNKGNFPGRFSGRQFSNSRSEMNVSTLELGDSALYLCASSLGRQGATEAFFGQGTRLTVV.

This clone has just a few counts. The chain recombines TRBV5-1 with TRBJ2-3, with 7 bases identical to TRBD1. V was pared by 5 bases and J by 3 bases, with 6 bases of the junction left unmatched. Germline V gene sequence: CDR1 SGHRS, CDR2 YFSETQ. The CDR3 is 14 residues long. The CDR3 spells CASRQGDRTDTQYF. CDR3 nucleotide sequence: TGCGCCAGCAGGCAGGGGGATAGGACAGATACGCAGTATTTT.

This clone was recorded only once. The chain recombines TRBV5-6 with TRBJ2-6, with a weak D call TRBD2 (5 bases). CDR3 length equals 18 residues. Germline CDR1 is SGHDT and CDR2 is YYEEEE. Trimming stripped 3 bases from V and 0 bases from J, with 16 bases between. CDR3 nucleotides: TGTGCCAGCAGCTCTAAGGCCCTAGCATACTCTGGGGCCAACGTCCTGACTTTC. Its translation is CASSSKALAYSGANVLTF.

This chain uses TRBV5-1 with TRBJ2-3; weak D call: TRBD1 (5 bases). The CDR3 is 16 residues long. CDR1 and CDR2 (germline): SGHRS, YFSETQ. Trimming stripped 0 bases from V and 3 bases from J, with 14 bases between. The CDR3 loop reads CASSLVSGKETDTQYF. The CDR3 nucleotides read TGCGCCAGCAGCTTGGTTTCAGGGAAAGAGACAGATACGCAGTATTTT.

V gene TRBV2 combines with J gene TRBJ2-5; 12 bases align to TRBD2. Per the germline V gene, CDR1 is SNHLY and CDR2 is FYNNEI. V trimming: 6 bases; J trimming: 5 bases; junction bases outside the gene matches: 10. The CDR3 is made up of 16 amino acids. CDR3 residues: CASSDNLAGGGETQYF. Here the CDR3 DNA reads TGTGCCAGCAGCGATAACCTAGCGGGAGGGGGGGAGACCCAGTACTTC.

J is TRBJ2-1 and V is TRBV27; 9 nucleotides agree with TRBD2. After removal of 7 bases from V and 0 bases from J, the junction contained 7 bases not matched to a gene. The length of the CDR3 is 16 residues. Looked up from germline, CDR1 is MNHEY and CDR2 is SMNVEV (reference sequence). The DNA for the CDR3 is TGTGCCAGCAATAAAGCGGGGGGTGACTCCTACAATGAGCAGTTCTTC. Translated: CASNKAGGDSYNEQFF.

This clone was observed a few times. The chain joins TRBV27 to TRBJ1-1; no clear D. This CDR3 is built from 14 residues. Germline V CDR1 and CDR2: MNHEY, SMNVEV (reference sequence). V shed 3 bases and J shed 0 bases, with 8 bases lying between them. The CDR3 spells CASSFDIVNTEAFF. The CDR3 region has the DNA TGTGCCAGCAGTTTCGACATCGTGAACACTGAAGCTTTCTTT.

This clone was picked up a small number of times. This rearrangement joins TRBV30 to TRBJ1-3; no reliable D call. Deletions cut 0 bases from V and 4 bases from J, with 10 bases between. This CDR3 comprises 14 residues. The V gene's germline CDR1 is GTSNPN and CDR2 SVGIG (reference sequence). The CDR3 nucleotides read TGTGCCTGGAGTGTTTCGCAGCGGGGAAACACCATATATTTT. Amino acid sequence: CAWSVSQRGNTIYF.

CDR3 loop: CASSQERLNTEAFF. In DNA, the CDR3 is TGCGCCAGCAGCCAAGAGAGATTGAACACTGAAGCTTTCTTT. The chain links TRBV4-1 to TRBJ1-1; no clear D gene. The V end lost 0 bases, the J end lost 0 bases, and 5 bases lay between the germline ends. Germline-derived CDR1 and CDR2 are MGHRA and YSYEKL. The CDR3 sequence is 14 residues long.

This chain connects TRBV29-1 to TRBJ2-7; 8 bases agree with TRBD2. J gave up 6 bases and V 4 bases, and 5 bases lay outside the gene matches. This CDR3 contains 12 residues. Germline CDR1 SQVTM, CDR2 ANQGSEA. The CDR3 DNA follows: TGCAGCGTTGCCGGACTAGCTGCCGAGCAGTACTTC. This sequence encodes CSVAGLAAEQYF.

The rearrangement joins TRBV11-2 to TRBJ1-2; unclear D gene. This CDR3 spans 14 amino acids. The V end lost 2 bases, the J end lost 1 base, and 8 bases lay between the germline ends. Per germline, CDR1 SGHAT and CDR2 FQNNGV. The CDR3 bases are TGTGCCAGCAGCTTAAGGGAGGTTAACTATGGCTACACCTTC. Amino acids: CASSLREVNYGYTF. The whole variable domain, remainder taken from reference TRBV11-2 and TRBJ1-2, is EAGVAQSPRYKIIEKRQSVAFWCNPISGHATLYWYQQILGQGPKLLIQFQNNGVVDDSQLPKDRFSAERLKGVDSTLKIQPAKLEDSAVYLCASSLREVNYGYTFGSGTRLTVV.